The 12 T cell receptor beta chains below come from one sample, sequenced in a study of blood T cell repertoires in COVID-19. TCRdb's table, derived via immunoSEQ multiplex PCR, lists solely in-frame clones and lacks some. Of under 80,000 clones in the sample, 70% to 90% were seen once. The sample was peripheral blood. The receptors originated from a man in his fifties or sixties with acute or convalescent COVID-19.

J is TRBJ1-5 and V is TRBV19; D possibly corresponds to TRBD1 (5 bases). Germline V gene sequence: CDR1 LNHDA, CDR2 SQIVND (reference sequence). Trimming shortened V by 7 bases and J by 7 bases, and 14 bases separated the two germline ends. This CDR3 spans 13 amino acids. CDR3 in DNA: TGTGCCAGTACCGGAGGGGCCTTGCAGCCCCAGCATTTT. This codes for CASTGGALQPQHF.

The chain uses TRBV18 and TRBJ1-2; 7 bases map to TRBD1. The CDR3 has 13 residues. J gave up 10 bases and V 6 bases, and 11 bases lay outside the gene matches. The V gene's germline CDR1 is KGHSH and CDR2 LQKENI. CDR3 DNA sequence: TGTGCCAGCTCGTACGGGACAGTCCCCCCCTACACCTTC. This encodes CASSYGTVPPYTF.

This clone has a single count. V gene TRBV4-3 combines with J gene TRBJ2-4, with 10 bases that match TRBD1. CDR1 is LGHNA and CDR2 is YSLEER in the germline V gene. V gave up 3 bases and J gave up 8 bases; unmatched junction bases: 10. The CDR3 runs to 16 residues. The CDR3 region is CASSHRKGQGLDIQYF. For the CDR3, the DNA is TGCGCCAGCAGCCATCGAAAGGGACAGGGGTTGGACATTCAGTACTTC.

The CDR3 sequence is CASSLRNTGANYGYTF. CDR3 in DNA: TGTGCCAGCAGCTTACGTAATACAGGAGCTAACTATGGCTACACCTTC. The rearrangement joins TRBV7-2 to TRBJ1-2, with D perhaps matching TRBD1 (5 bases). Germline V gene sequence: CDR1 SGHTA, CDR2 FQGNSA. The CDR3 has 16 residues. V was clipped by 2 bases and J by 0 bases, with 13 bases between them.

This clone was detected only a few times. V gene TRBV30 combines with J gene TRBJ1-3; D may be TRBD1 (6 bases). The CDR3 has 14 residues. Germline CDR1 is GTSNPN and CDR2 is SVGIG (reference sequence). The ends were cut back, 5 bases at V and 0 bases at J, with 11 bases in the middle. The DNA of the CDR3 is TGTGCCTGGGCAACAGGGCTCTCTGGAAACACCATATATTTT. The encoded protein is CAWATGLSGNTIYF.

V gene TRBV3-1 (or the pseudogene TRBV3-2) combines with J gene TRBJ2-6, with D perhaps TRBD1 (5 bases). The CDR3 spans 18 residues. V lost 3 bases to trimming and J lost 0 bases, with 15 bases between them. Germline CDR1 LGHDT, CDR2 YNNKEL (reference sequence). CDR3 in amino acids: CASSHLTGQLSGANVLTF. Written as DNA, the CDR3 is TGTGCCAGCAGCCACCTAACCGGACAACTCTCTGGGGCCAACGTCCTGACTTTC.

This chain connects TRBV12-3 or TRBV12-4 to TRBJ2-3, with 9 bases identical to TRBD1. Losses at the gene ends were 5 bases for V and 11 bases for J; bases not matched to a gene: 5. This CDR3 has 12 residues. The CDR3 spells CASSPTGGMQYF. DNA for the CDR3: TGTGCCAGCAGTCCGACAGGGGGAATGCAGTATTTT.

The chain joins TRBV7-6 to TRBJ1-6; possibly TRBD1 for D (5 bases). Trimming left V 5 bases short and J 7 bases short, with 15 bases between. CDR1 is SGHVS, CDR2 FNYEAQ, per germline. There are 15 residues in the CDR3. CDR3 amino acids: CASSPQGTLNSPLHF. The CDR3 bases are TGTGCCAGCAGCCCCCAAGGGACTCTCAATTCACCCCTCCACTTT.

The rearrangement joins TRBV7-6 to TRBJ1-3, with D maybe TRBD1 (5 bases). The germline V gene encodes CDR1 SGHVS and CDR2 FNYEAQ. Trimming removed 5 bases from V and 0 bases from J, with 14 bases in between. CDR3 length equals 16 residues. The CDR3 sequence: CASSRGGALSGNTIYF. The DNA for the CDR3 is TGTGCCAGCAGCCGGGGAGGGGCCCTCTCTGGAAACACCATATATTTT. The whole variable domain, remainder taken from reference TRBV7-6 and TRBJ1-3, is GAGVSQSPRYKVTKRGQDVALRCDPISGHVSLYWYRQALGQGPEFLTYFNYEAQQDKSGLPNDRFSAERPEGSISTLTIQRTEQRDSAMYRCASSRGGALSGNTIYFGEGSWLTVV.

This clone has a single count. This rearrangement joins TRBV6-2 or TRBV6-3 to TRBJ1-1, with TRBD1 matching 7 bases. The J segment lost 2 bases and the V segment lost 4 bases, leaving 4 bases of the junction unmatched. CDR3 size: 14 residues. Germline V gene data show CDR1 as MNHEY and CDR2 as SVGEGT. The CDR3 sequence: CASSWGQSNTEAFF. The DNA for the CDR3 is TGTGCCAGCAGTTGGGGACAGTCAAACACTGAAGCTTTCTTT.

This clone was seen only once. The chain couples TRBV6-5 to TRBJ2-2; TRBD1 aligns across 7 bases. V gave up 6 bases and J gave up 3 bases; unmatched junction bases: 4. The CDR3 extends over 14 amino acids. From germline, CDR1 is MNHEY and CDR2 SVGAGI. This CDR3 reads CASSHQGDTGELFF. The DNA for the CDR3 is TGTGCCAGCAGCCACCAGGGGGACACCGGGGAGCTGTTTTTT.

This clone has only a few counts. The CDR3 nucleotides read TGCGCCAGCAGCTTGACCATCCGGGACAGGGCGCGCTACACCTTC. Its protein product is CASSLTIRDRARYTF. The chain combines TRBV5-1 with TRBJ1-2, with 9 positions matching TRBD1. V lost 1 base, J lost 9 bases, and 10 bases stayed unmatched. Germline values: CDR1 SGHRS, CDR2 YFSETQ. The CDR3 extends over 15 amino acids.